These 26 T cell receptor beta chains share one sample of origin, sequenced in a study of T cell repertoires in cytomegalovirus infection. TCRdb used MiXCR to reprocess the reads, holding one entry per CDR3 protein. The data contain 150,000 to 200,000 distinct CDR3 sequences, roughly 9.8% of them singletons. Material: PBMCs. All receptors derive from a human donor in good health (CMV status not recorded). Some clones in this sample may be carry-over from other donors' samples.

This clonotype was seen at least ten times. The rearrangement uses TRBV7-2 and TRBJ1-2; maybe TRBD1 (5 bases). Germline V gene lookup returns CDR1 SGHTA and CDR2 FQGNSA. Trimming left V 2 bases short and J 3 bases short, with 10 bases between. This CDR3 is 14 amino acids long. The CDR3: CASSLKWGDYGYTF. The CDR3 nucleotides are TGTGCCAGCAGCTTAAAGTGGGGGGACTATGGCTACACCTTC.

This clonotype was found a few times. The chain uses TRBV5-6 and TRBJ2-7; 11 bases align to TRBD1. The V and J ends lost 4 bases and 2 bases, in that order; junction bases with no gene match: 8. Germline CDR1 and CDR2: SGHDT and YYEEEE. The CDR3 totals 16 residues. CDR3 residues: CASSPQTGQGAYEQYF. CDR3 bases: TGTGCCAGCAGCCCTCAGACGGGACAGGGGGCCTACGAGCAGTACTTC.

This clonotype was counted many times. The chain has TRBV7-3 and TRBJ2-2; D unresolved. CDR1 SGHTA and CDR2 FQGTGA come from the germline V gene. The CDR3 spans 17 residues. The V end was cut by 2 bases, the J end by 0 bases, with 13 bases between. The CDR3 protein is CASSLQLARPNTGELFF. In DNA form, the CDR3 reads TGTGCCAGCAGCTTACAGTTGGCCAGGCCGAACACCGGGGAGCTGTTTTTT. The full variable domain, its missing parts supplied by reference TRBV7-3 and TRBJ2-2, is GAGVSQTPSNKVTEKGKYVELRCDPISGHTALYWYRQSLGQGPEFLIYFQGTGAADDSGLPNDRFFAVRPEGSVSTLKIQRTERGDSAVYLCASSLQLARPNTGELFFGEGSRLTVL.

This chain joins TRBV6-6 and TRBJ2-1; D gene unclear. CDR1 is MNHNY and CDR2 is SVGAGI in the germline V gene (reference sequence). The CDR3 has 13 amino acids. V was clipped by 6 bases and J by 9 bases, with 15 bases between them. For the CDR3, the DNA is TGTGCCAGCAGGGCAGACTGGGCCGGTGAGCAGTTCTTC. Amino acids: CASRADWAGEQFF.

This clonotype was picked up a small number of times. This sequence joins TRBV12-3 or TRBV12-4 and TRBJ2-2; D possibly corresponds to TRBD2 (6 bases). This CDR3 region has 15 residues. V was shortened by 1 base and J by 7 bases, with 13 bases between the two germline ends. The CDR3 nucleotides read TGTGCCAGCAGTTTAGTGGGGGGAAAGATCGGGGAGCTGTTTTTT. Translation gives CASSLVGGKIGELFF.

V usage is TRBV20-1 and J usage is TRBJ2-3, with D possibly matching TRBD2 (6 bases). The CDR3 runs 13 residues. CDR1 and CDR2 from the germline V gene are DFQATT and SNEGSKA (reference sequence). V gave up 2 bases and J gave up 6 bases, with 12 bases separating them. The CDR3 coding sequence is TGCAGTGCTAGAACCGGGGGAATCGATACGCAGTATTTT. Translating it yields CSARTGGIDTQYF.

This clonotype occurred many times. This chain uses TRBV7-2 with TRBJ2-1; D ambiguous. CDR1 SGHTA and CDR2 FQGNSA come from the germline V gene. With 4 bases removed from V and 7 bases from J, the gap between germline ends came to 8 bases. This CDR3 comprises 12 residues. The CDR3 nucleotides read TGTGCCAGCAGCTCCCCGTGGAATGAGCAGTTCTTC. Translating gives CASSSPWNEQFF. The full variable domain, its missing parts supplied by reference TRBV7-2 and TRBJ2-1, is GAGVSQSPSNKVTEKGKDVELRCDPISGHTALYWYRQSLGQGLEFLIYFQGNSAPDKSGLPSDRFSAERTGGSVSTLTIQRTQQEDSAVYLCASSSPWNEQFFGPGTRLTVL.

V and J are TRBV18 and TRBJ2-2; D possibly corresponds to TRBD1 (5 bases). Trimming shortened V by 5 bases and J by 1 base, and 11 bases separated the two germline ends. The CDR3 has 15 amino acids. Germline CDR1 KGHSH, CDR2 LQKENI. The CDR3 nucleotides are TGTGCCAGCTCATTAACAAGGGGGAACACCGGGGAGCTGTTTTTT. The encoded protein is CASSLTRGNTGELFF.

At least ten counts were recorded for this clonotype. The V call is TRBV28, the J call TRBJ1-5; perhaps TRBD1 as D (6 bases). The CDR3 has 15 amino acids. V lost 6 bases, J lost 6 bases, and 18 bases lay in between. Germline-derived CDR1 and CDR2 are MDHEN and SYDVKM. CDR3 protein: CASRLAQGKSQPQHF. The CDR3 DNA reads TGTGCCAGCAGATTGGCACAGGGTAAAAGTCAGCCCCAGCATTTT. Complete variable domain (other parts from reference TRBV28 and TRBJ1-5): DVKVTQSSRYLVKRTGEKVFLECVQDMDHENMFWYRQDPGLGLRLIYFSYDVKMKEKGDIPEGYSVSREKKERFSLILESASTNQTSMYLCASRLAQGKSQPQHFGDGTRLSIL.

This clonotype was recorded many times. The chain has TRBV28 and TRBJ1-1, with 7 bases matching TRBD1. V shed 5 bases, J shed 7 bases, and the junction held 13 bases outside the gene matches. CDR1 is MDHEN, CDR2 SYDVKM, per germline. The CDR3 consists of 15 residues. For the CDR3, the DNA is TGTGCCAGCAGTCCCTCCCCCAGGGGGGATGATGAAGCTTTCTTT. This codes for CASSPSPRGDDEAFF.

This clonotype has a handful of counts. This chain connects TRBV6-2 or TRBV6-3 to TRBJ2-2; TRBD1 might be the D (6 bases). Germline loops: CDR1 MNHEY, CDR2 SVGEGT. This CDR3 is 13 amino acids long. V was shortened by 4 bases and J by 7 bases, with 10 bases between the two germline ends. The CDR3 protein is CASSSTGHGELFF. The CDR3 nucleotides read TGTGCCAGCAGTTCTACAGGGCACGGGGAGCTGTTTTTT.

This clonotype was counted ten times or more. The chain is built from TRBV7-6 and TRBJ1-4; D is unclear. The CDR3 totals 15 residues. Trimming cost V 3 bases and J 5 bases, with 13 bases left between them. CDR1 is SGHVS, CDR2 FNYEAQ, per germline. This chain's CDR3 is CASSLAAERNEKLFF. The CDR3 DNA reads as TGTGCCAGCAGCTTGGCGGCGGAGAGGAATGAAAAACTGTTTTTT.

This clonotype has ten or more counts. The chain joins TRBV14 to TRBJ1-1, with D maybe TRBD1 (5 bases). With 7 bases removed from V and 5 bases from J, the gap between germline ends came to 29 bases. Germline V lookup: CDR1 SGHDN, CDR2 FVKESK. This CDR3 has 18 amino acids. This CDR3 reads CASTPRGALVTDGTEAFF. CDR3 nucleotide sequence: TGTGCCAGCACCCCTCGCGGGGCCCTGGTGACGGATGGTACTGAAGCTTTCTTT.

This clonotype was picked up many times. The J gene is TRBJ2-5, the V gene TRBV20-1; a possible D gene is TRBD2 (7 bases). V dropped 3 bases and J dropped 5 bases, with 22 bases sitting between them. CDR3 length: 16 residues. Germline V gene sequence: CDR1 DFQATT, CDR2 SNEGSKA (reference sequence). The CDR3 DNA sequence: TGCAGTGCTAGGGGGTCACGGGGGGCCGCCGTGGAGACCCAGTACTTC. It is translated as CSARGSRGAAVETQYF.

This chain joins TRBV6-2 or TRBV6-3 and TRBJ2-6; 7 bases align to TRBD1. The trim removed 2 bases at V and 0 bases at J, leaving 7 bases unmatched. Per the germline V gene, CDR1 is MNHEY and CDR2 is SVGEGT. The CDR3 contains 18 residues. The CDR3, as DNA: TGTGCCAGCAGTTACAAAGGGGGCCTGACCTCTGGGGCCAACGTCCTGACTTTC. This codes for CASSYKGGLTSGANVLTF.

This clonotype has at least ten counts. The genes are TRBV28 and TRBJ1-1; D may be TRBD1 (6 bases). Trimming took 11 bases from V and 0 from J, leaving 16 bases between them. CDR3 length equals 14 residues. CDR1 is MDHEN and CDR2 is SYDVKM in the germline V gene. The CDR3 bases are TGTGCCGGGGGGCCAGGGCCCATGAACACTGAAGCTTTCTTT. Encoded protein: CAGGPGPMNTEAFF.

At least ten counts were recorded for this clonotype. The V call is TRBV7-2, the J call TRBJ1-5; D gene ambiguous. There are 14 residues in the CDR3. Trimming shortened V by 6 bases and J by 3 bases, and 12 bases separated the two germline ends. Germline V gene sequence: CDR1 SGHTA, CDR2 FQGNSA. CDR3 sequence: CASRLNVVNQPQHF. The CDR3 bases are TGTGCCAGCAGACTAAACGTTGTCAATCAGCCCCAGCATTTT.

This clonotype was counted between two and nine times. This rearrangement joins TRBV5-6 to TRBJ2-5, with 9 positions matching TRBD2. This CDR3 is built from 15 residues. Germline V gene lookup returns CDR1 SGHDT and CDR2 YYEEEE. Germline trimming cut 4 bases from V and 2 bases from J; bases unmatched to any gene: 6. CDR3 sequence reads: CASSPPGLAQETQYF. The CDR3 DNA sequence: TGTGCCAGCAGCCCCCCGGGACTAGCTCAAGAGACCCAGTACTTC.

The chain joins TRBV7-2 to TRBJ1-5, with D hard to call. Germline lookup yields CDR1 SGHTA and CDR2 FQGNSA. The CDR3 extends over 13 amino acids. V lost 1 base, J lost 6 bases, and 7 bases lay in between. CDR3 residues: CASSLDYFQPQHF. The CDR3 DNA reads TGTGCCAGCAGCTTAGATTATTTTCAGCCCCAGCATTTT.

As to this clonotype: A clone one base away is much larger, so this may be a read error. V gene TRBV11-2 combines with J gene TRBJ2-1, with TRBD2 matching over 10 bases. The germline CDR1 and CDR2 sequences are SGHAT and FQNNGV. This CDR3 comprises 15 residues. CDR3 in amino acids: CVSSPGTSESTEQFF. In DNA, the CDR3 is TGTGTCAGCAGCCCAGGGACTAGCGAGTCGACCGAGCAGTTCTTC.

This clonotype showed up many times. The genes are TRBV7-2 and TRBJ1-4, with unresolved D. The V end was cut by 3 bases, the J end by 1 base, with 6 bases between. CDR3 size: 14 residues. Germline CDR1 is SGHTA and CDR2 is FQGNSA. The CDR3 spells CASSFSGTNEKLFF. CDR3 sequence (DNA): TGTGCCAGCAGCTTTTCAGGAACTAATGAAAAACTGTTTTTT.

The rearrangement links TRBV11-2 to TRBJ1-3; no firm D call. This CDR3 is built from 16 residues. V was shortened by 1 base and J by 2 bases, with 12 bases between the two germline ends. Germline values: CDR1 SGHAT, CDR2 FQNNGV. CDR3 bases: TGTGCCAGCAGCTTAGGGCTGACGCAAACTGGAAACACCATATATTTT. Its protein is CASSLGLTQTGNTIYF.

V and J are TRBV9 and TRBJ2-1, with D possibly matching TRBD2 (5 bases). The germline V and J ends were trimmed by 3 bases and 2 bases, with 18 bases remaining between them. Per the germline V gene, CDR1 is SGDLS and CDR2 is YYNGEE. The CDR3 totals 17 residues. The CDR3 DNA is TGTGCCAGCAGCGCTCCCCCCGGCGGGTCCCCCTACAATGAGCAGTTCTTC. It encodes CASSAPPGGSPYNEQFF.

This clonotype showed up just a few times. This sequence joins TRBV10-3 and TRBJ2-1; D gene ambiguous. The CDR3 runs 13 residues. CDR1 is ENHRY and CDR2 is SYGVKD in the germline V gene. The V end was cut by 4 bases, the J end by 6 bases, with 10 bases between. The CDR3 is CAISGPGSNEQFF. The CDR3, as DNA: TGTGCCATCAGTGGTCCAGGCTCCAATGAGCAGTTCTTC.

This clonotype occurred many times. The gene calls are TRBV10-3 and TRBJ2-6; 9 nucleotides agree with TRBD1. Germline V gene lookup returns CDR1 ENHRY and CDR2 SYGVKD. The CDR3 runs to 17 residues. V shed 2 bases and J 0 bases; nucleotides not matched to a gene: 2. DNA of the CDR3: TGTGCCATCAGTGAGGGGGACAGGGCCTCTGGGGCCAACGTCCTGACTTTC. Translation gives CAISEGDRASGANVLTF.

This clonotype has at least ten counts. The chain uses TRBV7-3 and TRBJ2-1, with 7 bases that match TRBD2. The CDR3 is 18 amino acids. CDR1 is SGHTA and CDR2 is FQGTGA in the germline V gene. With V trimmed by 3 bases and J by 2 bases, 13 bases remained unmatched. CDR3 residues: CASSLPAAGLLPYNEQFF. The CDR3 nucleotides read TGTGCCAGCAGCTTGCCGGCAGCGGGACTATTACCCTACAATGAGCAGTTCTTC.